Below are 26 T cell receptor beta chains sequenced from a single sample in a study of Ad26.COV2.S vaccination and SARS-CoV-2 variants. Stated treatment: around 19 received Ad26.COV2.S at low or high dose, single or two shots; about five received placebo; per-sample allocation not given. Specimen acquisition occurred on day 63 following the initial vaccine or placebo injection. Repertoires were generated with immunoSEQ multiplex PCR, while TCRdb's copy carries only in-frame clones and drops some. Of some 460,000 clones in the sample, roughly nine tenths were seen once. The sample in question was peripheral blood, obtained in a trial of Ad26.COV2.S vaccine versus placebo. These receptors came from a person between 18 and 60 years old who received the Ad26.COV2.S COVID-19 vaccine or a placebo.

The chain uses TRBV7-9 and TRBJ2-1, with D unresolved. Per germline, CDR1 SEHNR and CDR2 FQNEAQ (reference sequence). V lost 7 bases to trimming and J lost 6 bases, with 7 bases between them. CDR3 length: 11 amino acids. The DNA of the CDR3 is TGTGCCAGCACCCCCTCCAATGAGCAGTTCTTC. The encoded protein is CASTPSNEQFF.

The chain combines TRBV7-8 with TRBJ2-1, with 9 bases that match TRBD2. The CDR3 has 15 residues. V shed 3 bases, J shed 6 bases, and the junction held 6 bases outside the gene matches. Germline values: CDR1 SGHVS, CDR2 FQNEAQ. Here the CDR3 DNA reads TGTGCCAGCAGCTTGTGGCGGGAGGGCCGCAATGAGCAGTTCTTC. Translating gives CASSLWREGRNEQFF. The full variable domain, with the rest looked up from reference TRBV7-8 and TRBJ2-1, is GAGVSQSPRYKVAKRGQDVALRCDPISGHVSLFWYQQALGQGPEFLTYFQNEAQLDKSGLPSDRFFAERPEGSVSTLKIQRTQQEDSAVYLCASSLWREGRNEQFFGPGTRLTVL.

This clone was counted a single time. This sequence joins TRBV29-1 and TRBJ1-4, with 10 bases lining up with TRBD1. The CDR3 length is 13 residues. V shed 4 bases, J shed 7 bases, and the junction held 3 bases outside the gene matches. Per germline, CDR1 SQVTM and CDR2 ANQGSEA. CDR3 bases: TGCAGCGTTGGGCGGGACAGGGGTGAAAAACTGTTTTTT. It yields the protein CSVGRDRGEKLFF. Together with reference TRBV29-1 and TRBJ1-4, the CDR3 gives the full variable domain: SAVISQKPSRDICQRGTSLTIQCQVDSQVTMMFWYRQQPGQSLTLIATANQGSEATYESGFVIDKFPISRPNLTFSTLTVSNMSPEDSSIYLCSVGRDRGEKLFFGSGTQLSVL.

This chain's CDR3 is CATSSRTGELFF. In DNA form, the CDR3 reads TGTGCCACCAGTTCTAGAACCGGGGAGCTGTTTTTT. The V and J genes are TRBV24-1 and TRBJ2-2; D remains unclear. CDR1 is KGHDR, CDR2 SFDVKD, per germline. Deletions cut 6 bases from V and 5 bases from J, with 6 bases between. The CDR3 loop spans 12 amino acids.

This chain uses TRBV13 with TRBJ2-6; D gene ambiguous. The V end lost 6 bases, the J end lost 4 bases, and 7 bases lay between the germline ends. CDR1 is PRHDT, CDR2 FYEKMQ, per germline (reference sequence). The CDR3 loop spans 13 amino acids. The CDR3 sequence: CASREMGANVLTF. The CDR3 DNA is TGTGCCAGCAGAGAAATGGGGGCCAACGTCCTGACTTTC.

The rearrangement links TRBV30 to TRBJ1-2; the D is unclear. From germline, CDR1 is GTSNPN and CDR2 SVGIG (reference sequence). V lost 1 base and J 5 bases, leaving 11 bases between the germline ends. The CDR3 length is 13 residues. The CDR3 here is CAWSGLSAYGYTF. CDR3 coding DNA: TGTGCCTGGAGTGGGCTCTCGGCGTATGGCTACACCTTC. Combining the CDR3 with reference TRBV30 and TRBJ1-2 gives the whole variable domain SQTIHQWPATLVQPVGSPLSLECTVEGTSNPNLYWYRQAAGRGLQLLFYSVGIGQISSEVPQNLSASRPQDRQFILSSKKLLLSDSGFYLCAWSGLSAYGYTFGSGTRLTVV.

The chain is built from TRBV6-5 and TRBJ2-2, with no clear D. V shed 6 bases and J shed 8 bases, with 16 bases lying between them. CDR1 is MNHEY and CDR2 is SVGAGI in the germline V gene. The CDR3 sequence is 14 residues long. The CDR3 DNA is TGTGCCAGCAGGTCGGACGGTGGTGTAGGGGAGCTGTTTTTT. This sequence encodes CASRSDGGVGELFF.

This chain links TRBV5-4 with TRBJ2-3, with TRBD2 matching over 8 bases. Germline values: CDR1 SGHNT, CDR2 YYREEE (reference sequence). The junction had 6 bases not matched to a gene; V was cut back by 0 bases and J by 3 bases. This CDR3 is 16 amino acids long. The DNA for the CDR3 is TGTGCCAGCAGCTTGGAGACCGGACTAGCTACAGATACGCAGTATTTT. Translating gives CASSLETGLATDTQYF.

Only one count was recorded for this clone. The gene calls are TRBV18 and TRBJ1-1; D is unresolved. This CDR3 region has 13 residues. V dropped 3 bases and J dropped 1 base, with 6 bases sitting between them. Germline assignment: CDR1 KGHSH and CDR2 LQKENI. The CDR3 here is CASSPIENTEAFF. For the CDR3, the DNA is TGTGCCAGCTCACCGATTGAGAACACTGAAGCTTTCTTT.

V gene TRBV6-5 combines with J gene TRBJ1-2; D is possibly TRBD1 (5 bases). Trimming shortened V by 0 bases and J by 5 bases, and 13 bases separated the two germline ends. This CDR3 comprises 15 residues. CDR1 and CDR2 (germline): MNHEY, SVGAGI. The DNA of the CDR3 is TGTGCCAGCAGTTACTCGTCTGCAGGGCTTTATGGCTACACCTTC. Protein: CASSYSSAGLYGYTF.

The gene calls are TRBV12-3 or TRBV12-4 and TRBJ2-3; TRBD1 agrees at 7 bases. J lost 4 bases, V lost 5 bases, and 3 bases had no gene match. The CDR3 length is 13 residues. CDR3 sequence reads: CASSDQGADTQYF. The CDR3 bases are TGTGCCAGCAGTGACCAGGGGGCAGATACGCAGTATTTT.

The V gene is TRBV7-9, the J gene TRBJ2-5; TRBD1 is a possible D gene (6 bases). The CDR3 spans 13 residues. The germline CDR1 and CDR2 sequences are SEHNR and FQNEAQ (reference sequence). V lost 5 bases and J lost 5, with 12 bases in between. The DNA of the CDR3 is TGTGCCAGCAGCGAACAGGGTCGGGAGACCCAGTACTTC. Its protein is CASSEQGRETQYF.

The genes are TRBV20-1 and TRBJ2-1, with D perhaps TRBD1 (6 bases). The CDR3 is 14 amino acids. The V end was cut by 3 bases, the J end by 6 bases, with 15 bases between. CDR1 and CDR2 (germline): DFQATT, SNEGSKA (reference sequence). Here the CDR3 DNA reads TGCAGTGCTAGTGAAGGGGGAGAGGGCAATGAGCAGTTCTTC. Amino acid sequence: CSASEGGEGNEQFF.

This chain connects TRBV28 to TRBJ1-1; D call uncertain. Germline lookup yields CDR1 MDHEN and CDR2 SYDVKM. V gave up 6 bases and J gave up 5 bases, with 22 bases separating them. The CDR3 spans 16 residues. The CDR3 loop reads CASSPDGRVLRTEAFF. The CDR3 DNA reads as TGTGCCAGCAGCCCCGACGGGAGGGTCTTGCGGACTGAAGCTTTCTTT. The whole variable domain, filled in from reference TRBV28 and TRBJ1-1, reads DVKVTQSSRYLVKRTGEKVFLECVQDMDHENMFWYRQDPGLGLRLIYFSYDVKMKEKGDIPEGYSVSREKKERFSLILESASTNQTSMYLCASSPDGRVLRTEAFFGQGTRLTVV.

This sequence joins TRBV11-2 and TRBJ2-7, with 13 bases identical to TRBD2. There are 15 residues in the CDR3. From germline, CDR1 is SGHAT and CDR2 FQNNGV. V lost 4 bases and J lost 5; bases outside the gene matches: 5. The CDR3, as DNA: TGTGCCAGCAGCTCGGGACTAGCGGGGTCTCACGAGCAGTACTTC. It encodes CASSSGLAGSHEQYF. The full variable domain, rest sourced from reference TRBV11-2 and TRBJ2-7, is EAGVAQSPRYKIIEKRQSVAFWCNPISGHATLYWYQQILGQGPKLLIQFQNNGVVDDSQLPKDRFSAERLKGVDSTLKIQPAKLEDSAVYLCASSSGLAGSHEQYFGPGTRLTVT.

This rearrangement joins TRBV7-2 to TRBJ1-3, with 7 bases matching TRBD1. The CDR3 is 16 residues long. Unmatched junction bases numbered 9, after V lost 5 bases and J lost 2 bases. Germline V gene sequence: CDR1 SGHTA, CDR2 FQGNSA. DNA for the CDR3: TGTGCCAGCAGCCCCCCCCGCGGGACAGCTGGAAACACCATATATTTT. It codes for CASSPPRGTAGNTIYF.

The V and J genes are TRBV5-1 and TRBJ2-5, with 9 bases lining up with TRBD2. CDR3 length: 18 residues. Germline CDR1 reads SGHRS; CDR2 reads YFSETQ. Trimming took 3 bases from V and 3 from J; bases not matched to a gene: 15. The CDR3 protein is CASSSGVAGAIGEETQYF. The CDR3 region has the DNA TGCGCCAGCAGCTCCGGGGTAGCGGGGGCAATCGGGGAAGAGACCCAGTACTTC.

In its sample, this clone was seen once. V gene TRBV28 combines with J gene TRBJ1-2, with 7 nucleotides matching TRBD1. Germline lookup yields CDR1 MDHEN and CDR2 SYDVKM. After removal of 4 bases from V and 5 bases from J, the junction contained 13 bases not matched to a gene. The CDR3 sequence is 16 residues long. In DNA form, the CDR3 reads TGTGCCAGCAGTTCCACCCCTGGAGGGGGCGGTTATGGCTACACCTTC. Translating it yields CASSSTPGGGGYGYTF.

This chain links TRBV11-2 with TRBJ2-3, with D uncertain. The germline V and J ends were trimmed by 3 bases and 3 bases, with 7 bases remaining between them. CDR3 size: 13 residues. Germline V gene data show CDR1 as SGHAT and CDR2 as FQNNGV. CDR3 amino acids: CASSFKGTDTQYF. The CDR3 DNA is TGTGCCAGCAGCTTTAAGGGAACAGATACGCAGTATTTT.

As DNA, the CDR3 is TGCAGCGTTGGGGTAGATACGCAGTATTTT. As protein: CSVGVDTQYF. The genes are TRBV29-1 and TRBJ2-3; D call uncertain. Trimming removed 4 bases from V and 5 bases from J, with 4 bases in between. The CDR3 totals 10 residues. In germline, CDR1 is SQVTM, CDR2 ANQGSEA.

This clone was detected once. V usage is TRBV12-3 or TRBV12-4 and J usage is TRBJ1-1, with D uncertain. With 6 bases removed from V and 4 bases from J, the gap between germline ends came to 12 bases. CDR3 size: 13 residues. CDR3: CASSEHVLTEAFF. As DNA, the CDR3 is TGTGCCAGCAGCGAACACGTTCTCACTGAAGCTTTCTTT.

The rearrangement uses TRBV10-3 and TRBJ2-1, with D possibly being TRBD1 or TRBD2 (6 bases each). Germline-derived CDR1 and CDR2 are ENHRY and SYGVKD. The CDR3 consists of 17 residues. V lost 4 bases and J lost 6, with 22 bases in between. The CDR3 loop reads CAISGRDTSFSGNEQFF. The CDR3 DNA follows: TGTGCCATCAGTGGGCGGGACACTTCTTTCTCCGGCAATGAGCAGTTCTTC.

The CDR3 bases are TGTGCCAGCAGCCCGGGAAAAACTAACTATGGCTACACCTTC. The encoded protein is CASSPGKTNYGYTF. The chain recombines TRBV7-9 with TRBJ1-2; D is unresolved. CDR1 and CDR2 from the germline V gene are SEHNR and FQNEAQ (reference sequence). V was cut by 5 bases and J by 0 bases, with 10 bases left in between. The CDR3 loop spans 14 amino acids.

There are a few counts of this clone. This chain connects TRBV29-1 to TRBJ2-1; 11 bases agree with TRBD2. Unmatched junction bases numbered 0, after V lost 1 base and J lost 4 bases. The CDR3 sequence is 14 residues long. Germline V lookup: CDR1 SQVTM, CDR2 ANQGSEA. The CDR3 sequence is CSVEGLAGYNEQFF. The CDR3 DNA sequence: TGCAGCGTTGAAGGACTAGCGGGATACAATGAGCAGTTCTTC.

The chain joins TRBV6-1 to TRBJ2-2, with D possibly matching TRBD1 (6 bases). The CDR3 consists of 14 residues. In germline, CDR1 is MNHNS, CDR2 SASEGT. V was shortened by 1 base and J by 5 bases, with 8 bases between the two germline ends. The CDR3 sequence: CASSEVRGTGELFF. In DNA, the CDR3 is TGTGCCAGCAGTGAAGTCAGGGGAACCGGGGAGCTGTTTTTT.

This chain joins TRBV3-1 (or the pseudogene TRBV3-2) and TRBJ2-5; possible D gene TRBD1, 5 bases. The CDR3 has 16 amino acids. Germline values: CDR1 LGHDT, CDR2 YNNKEL (reference sequence). Trimming removed 1 base from V and 3 bases from J, with 15 bases in between. Written as DNA, the CDR3 is TGTGCCAGCAGCCAAGCATGGGGCCAGCGCGAAGAGACCCAGTACTTC. Its translation is CASSQAWGQREETQYF.